Following are 13 T cell receptor beta chains from one sample sequenced in a study of blood T cells in healthy people across ages. For the second PCR, which ran for about 6 to 11 cycles, a sample-barcoded 5' primer and a J-beta primer mix were used. MiXCR, applied by TCRdb to the 5' RACE reads, yields one record per CDR3 protein. The data hold around 1,900,000 distinct CDR3 sequences, with roughly 43% observed a single time. Sequencing was performed on blood. The receptor source for this set is a human donor in good health.

This clonotype was seen only a few times. V and J are TRBV7-2 and TRBJ2-1; D unclear. The CDR3 contains 12 residues. CDR1 is SGHTA, CDR2 FQGNSA, per germline. V was clipped by 2 bases and J by 10 bases, with 9 bases between them. The CDR3 DNA sequence: TGTGCCAGCAGCTTACCAATTGGGGAGCAGTTCTTC. Translated, it gives CASSLPIGEQFF.

The rearrangement joins TRBV7-9 to TRBJ1-2; D might be TRBD1 (5 bases). Germline V CDR1 and CDR2: SEHNR, FQNEAQ (reference sequence). The CDR3 runs 15 residues. The V end lost 4 bases, the J end lost 4 bases, and 16 bases lay between the germline ends. Written as DNA, the CDR3 is TGTGCCAGCAGCTCCTACAAGACAGTTGTCTATGGCTACACCTTC. Protein sequence: CASSSYKTVVYGYTF.

V usage is TRBV5-1 and J usage is TRBJ2-7, with D perhaps assigned TRBD1 or TRBD2 (6 bases each). The CDR3 length is 14 residues. Trimming left V 4 bases short and J 0 bases short, with 11 bases between. Germline CDR1 and CDR2: SGHRS and YFSETQ. CDR3 sequence reads: CASSTGDNSYEQYF. CDR3 in DNA: TGCGCCAGCAGCACGGGGGACAACTCCTACGAGCAGTACTTC.

J is TRBJ2-1 and V is TRBV7-9; maybe TRBD2 (6 bases). Germline V gene sequence: CDR1 SEHNR, CDR2 FQNEAQ (reference sequence). The CDR3 totals 15 residues. The V and J ends lost 2 bases and 9 bases respectively, with 17 bases between them. The CDR3 sequence is CASSLLRAEGGEQFF. As DNA, the CDR3 is TGTGCCAGCAGCTTACTCCGAGCGGAGGGTGGTGAGCAGTTCTTC.

The chain is built from TRBV20-1 and TRBJ2-1, with 9 bases aligning to TRBD1. The CDR3 contains 15 residues. In germline, CDR1 is DFQATT, CDR2 SNEGSKA (reference sequence). V was clipped by 0 bases and J by 7 bases; unmatched bases: 7. The CDR3 protein is CSARDYRGLSNEQFF. The DNA of the CDR3 is TGCAGTGCTAGAGATTACAGGGGGCTTAGTAATGAGCAGTTCTTC.

In DNA, the CDR3 is TGTGCCAGCAGCGGGTCGCGGAGGGCCTCCTACGAGCAGTACTTC. Protein product: CASSGSRRASYEQYF. The chain recombines TRBV6-5 with TRBJ2-5; D possibly corresponds to TRBD2 (6 bases). The DNA end is a closer match to TRBJ2-7, so the J assignment may be wrong. CDR3 length equals 15 residues. Looked up from germline, CDR1 is MNHEY and CDR2 is SVGAGI.

The genes are TRBV4-3 and TRBJ1-1, with D possibly matching TRBD1 (5 bases). From germline, CDR1 is LGHNA and CDR2 YSLEER. With 0 bases removed from V and 2 bases from J, the gap between germline ends came to 19 bases. The CDR3 totals 18 residues. The CDR3 reads CASSQEYRRLRPNTEAFF. DNA for the CDR3: TGCGCCAGCAGCCAAGAGTACAGGAGACTACGGCCAAACACTGAAGCTTTCTTT.

The chain has TRBV5-1 and TRBJ2-4, with 8 bases identical to TRBD1. The J call may be mistaken, given a closer DNA end match to TRBJ2-7. Germline CDR1 reads SGHRS; CDR2 reads YFSETQ. The CDR3 spans 14 residues. The CDR3 loop reads CASSFQGAINEQYF. The CDR3, as DNA: TGCGCCAGCAGCTTTCAGGGGGCGATCAACGAGCAGTACTTC.

A word on this clonotype: The junction shows a germline mismatch at one end, possibly a read error. The genes are TRBV5-1 and TRBJ1-1, with D perhaps matching TRBD1 (5 bases). Germline loops: CDR1 SGHRS, CDR2 YFSETQ. The CDR3 runs 15 residues. The chain's CDR3 is CVSSLQGEVNTEAFF. DNA of the CDR3: TGCGTCAGCAGCTTGCAGGGAGAAGTGAACACTGAAGCTTTCTTT. Full variable domain (remainder filled in from reference TRBV5-1 and TRBJ1-1): KAGVTQTPRYLIKTRGQQVTLSCSPISGHRSVSWYQQTPGQGLQFLFEYFSETQRNKGNFPGRFSGRQFSNSRSEMNVSTLELGDSALYLCVSSLQGEVNTEAFFGQGTRLTVV.

The chain joins TRBV6-5 to TRBJ2-1; D tentatively reads TRBD1 or TRBD2 (6 bases each). The CDR3 covers 15 residues. Looked up from germline, CDR1 is MNHEY and CDR2 is SVGAGI. V gave up 0 bases and J gave up 7 bases, with 13 bases separating them. The chain's CDR3 is CASSYSGGLGNEQFF. DNA for the CDR3: TGTGCCAGCAGTTACTCTGGGGGGCTGGGGAATGAGCAGTTCTTC.

The table lists this clonotype with a few counts. The chain carries TRBV7-9 and TRBJ2-1, with TRBD1 matching 8 bases. CDR3 size: 15 residues. Germline trimming cut 2 bases from V and 3 bases from J; bases unmatched to any gene: 3. Germline-derived CDR1 and CDR2 are SEHNR and FQNEAQ (reference sequence). CDR3 residues: CASSLRQGRYNEQFF. CDR3 bases: TGTGCCAGCAGCTTAAGACAGGGGCGCTACAATGAGCAGTTCTTC.

The table lists this clonotype with a few counts. Here the CDR3 DNA reads TGCGCCAGCAGCCTCACGGGGGAGAGCTCCTACAATGAGCAGTTCTTC. This translates into CASSLTGESSYNEQFF. The chain is built from TRBV4-1 and TRBJ2-1; a weak D match, TRBD2 (6 bases). CDR1 is MGHRA and CDR2 is YSYEKL in the germline V gene. The CDR3 covers 16 residues. The V and J ends lost 4 bases and 0 bases respectively, with 13 bases between them.

This clonotype was seen a few times. CDR3 in DNA: TGCGCCAGCAGCACACGACAGGGGGTGACTAACTATGGCTACACCTTC. It specifies CASSTRQGVTNYGYTF. This rearrangement joins TRBV5-1 to TRBJ1-2; 9 positions agree with TRBD1. The V and J ends lost 4 bases and 0 bases, in that order; junction bases with no gene match: 7. CDR3 length equals 16 residues. The germline CDR1 and CDR2 sequences are SGHRS and YFSETQ. The full variable domain, with the rest looked up from reference TRBV5-1 and TRBJ1-2, is KAGVTQTPRYLIKTRGQQVTLSCSPISGHRSVSWYQQTPGQGLQFLFEYFSETQRNKGNFPGRFSGRQFSNSRSEMNVSTLELGDSALYLCASSTRQGVTNYGYTFGSGTRLTVV.